This record looks at one T cell receptor beta chain sequence and its context. Its ends do not fully match the called genes, so a read error is possible. Generated by immunoSEQ multiplex PCR, the TCRdb table keeps only in-frame clones and is missing some. The sample carries approximately 200,000 clones, roughly 87% recorded once. This CDR3 has 10 residues. CDR1 SGHTS and CDR2 YDEGEE come from the germline V gene. This record belongs to a study of blood T cell repertoires in COVID-19. About the study: T cells, B-cell-depleted T cells, or PBMCs supplied cDNA or gDNA.

The chain carries TRBV5-8 and TRBJ2-3, with D possibly TRBD1 on 7 matching bases. Sample: PBMCs or T cells enriched from blood (not recorded which). The receptor was isolated from a middle-aged woman with acute COVID-19. The CDR3 loop reads CASGGTVGTF. Here the CDR3 DNA reads TGTGCCAGCGGGGGGACAGTGGGTACTTTT.